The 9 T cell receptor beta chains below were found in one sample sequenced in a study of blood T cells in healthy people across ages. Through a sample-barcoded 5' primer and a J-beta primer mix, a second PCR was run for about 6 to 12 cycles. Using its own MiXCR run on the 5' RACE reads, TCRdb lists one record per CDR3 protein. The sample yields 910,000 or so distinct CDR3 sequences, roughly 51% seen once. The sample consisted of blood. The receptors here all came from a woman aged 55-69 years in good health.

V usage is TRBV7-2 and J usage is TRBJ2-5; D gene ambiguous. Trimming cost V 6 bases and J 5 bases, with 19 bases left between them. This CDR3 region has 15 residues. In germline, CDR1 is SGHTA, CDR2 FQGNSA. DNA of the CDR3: TGTGCCAGCAGTTTTGATGGCGGTTTGGGTGAGACCCAGTACTTC. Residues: CASSFDGGLGETQYF.

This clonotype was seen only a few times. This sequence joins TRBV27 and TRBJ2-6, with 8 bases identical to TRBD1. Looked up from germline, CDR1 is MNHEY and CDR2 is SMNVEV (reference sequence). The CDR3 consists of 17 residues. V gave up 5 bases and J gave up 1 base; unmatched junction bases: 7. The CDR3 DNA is TGTGCCAGCAGTCCCCGGACAGGGAGGTCTGGGGCCAACGTCCTGACTTTC. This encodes CASSPRTGRSGANVLTF.

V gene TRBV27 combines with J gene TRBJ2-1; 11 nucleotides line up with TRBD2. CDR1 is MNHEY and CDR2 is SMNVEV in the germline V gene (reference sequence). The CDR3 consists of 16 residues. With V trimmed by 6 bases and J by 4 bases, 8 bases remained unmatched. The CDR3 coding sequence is TGTGCCAGCAGATCTACTAGCGGGAGAGGGTACAATGAGCAGTTCTTC. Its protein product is CASRSTSGRGYNEQFF.

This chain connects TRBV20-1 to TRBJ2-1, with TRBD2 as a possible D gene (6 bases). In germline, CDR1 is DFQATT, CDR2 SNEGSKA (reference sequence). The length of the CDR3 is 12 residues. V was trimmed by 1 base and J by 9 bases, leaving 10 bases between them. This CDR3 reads CSARGLVGEQFF. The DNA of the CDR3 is TGCAGTGCTAGAGGACTAGTAGGTGAGCAGTTCTTC.

CDR3 sequence reads: CASSPTKTITDTQYF. The DNA for the CDR3 is TGTGCCAGCAGCCCGACTAAGACAATCACAGATACGCAGTATTTT. This chain uses TRBV28 with TRBJ2-3, with a weak D call TRBD2 (5 bases). Germline V CDR1 and CDR2: MDHEN, SYDVKM. The CDR3 totals 15 residues. V was cut by 6 bases and J by 2 bases, with 15 bases left in between.

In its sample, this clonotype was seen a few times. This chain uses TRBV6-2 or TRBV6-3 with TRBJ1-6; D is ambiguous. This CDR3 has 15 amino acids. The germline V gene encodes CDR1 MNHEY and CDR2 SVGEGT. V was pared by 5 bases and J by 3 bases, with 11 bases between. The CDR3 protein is CASSVRSIYNSPLHF. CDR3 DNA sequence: TGTGCCAGCAGTGTCAGGAGCATCTATAATTCACCCCTCCACTTT.

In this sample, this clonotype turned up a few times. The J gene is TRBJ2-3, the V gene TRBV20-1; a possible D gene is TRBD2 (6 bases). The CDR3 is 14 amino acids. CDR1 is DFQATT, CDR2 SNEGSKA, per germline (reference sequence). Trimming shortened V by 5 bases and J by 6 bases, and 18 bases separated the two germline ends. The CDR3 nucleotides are TGCAGTGCTTTACCAGCGGGCCGCGTTGATACGCAGTATTTT. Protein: CSALPAGRVDTQYF.

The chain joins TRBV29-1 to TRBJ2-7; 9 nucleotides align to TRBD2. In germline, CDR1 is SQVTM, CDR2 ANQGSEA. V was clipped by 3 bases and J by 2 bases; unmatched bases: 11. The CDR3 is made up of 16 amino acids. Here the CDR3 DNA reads TGCAGCGTTGATAGTCTTGGGGCTAGCGGGGCCTACGAGCAGTACTTC. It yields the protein CSVDSLGASGAYEQYF.

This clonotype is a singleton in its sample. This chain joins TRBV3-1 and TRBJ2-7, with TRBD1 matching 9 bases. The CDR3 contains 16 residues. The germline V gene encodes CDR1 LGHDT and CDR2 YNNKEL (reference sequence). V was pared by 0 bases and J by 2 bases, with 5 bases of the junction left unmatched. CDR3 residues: CASSQEDRGFPYEQYF. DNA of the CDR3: TGTGCCAGCAGCCAAGAGGACAGGGGATTCCCCTACGAGCAGTACTTC.